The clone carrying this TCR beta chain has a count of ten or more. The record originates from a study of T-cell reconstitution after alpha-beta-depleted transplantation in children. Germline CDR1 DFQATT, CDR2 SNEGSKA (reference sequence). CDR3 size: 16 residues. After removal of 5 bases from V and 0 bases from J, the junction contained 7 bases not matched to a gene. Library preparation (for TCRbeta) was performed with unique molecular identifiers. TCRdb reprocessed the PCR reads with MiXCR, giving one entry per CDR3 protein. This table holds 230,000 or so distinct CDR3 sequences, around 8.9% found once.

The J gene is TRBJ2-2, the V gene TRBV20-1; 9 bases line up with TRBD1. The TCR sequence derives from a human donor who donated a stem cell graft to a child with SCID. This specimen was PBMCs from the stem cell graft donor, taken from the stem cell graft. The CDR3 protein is CSAPRGDRANTGELFF. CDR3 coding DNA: TGCAGTGCTCCCAGAGGGGACAGGGCGAACACCGGGGAGCTGTTTTTT.